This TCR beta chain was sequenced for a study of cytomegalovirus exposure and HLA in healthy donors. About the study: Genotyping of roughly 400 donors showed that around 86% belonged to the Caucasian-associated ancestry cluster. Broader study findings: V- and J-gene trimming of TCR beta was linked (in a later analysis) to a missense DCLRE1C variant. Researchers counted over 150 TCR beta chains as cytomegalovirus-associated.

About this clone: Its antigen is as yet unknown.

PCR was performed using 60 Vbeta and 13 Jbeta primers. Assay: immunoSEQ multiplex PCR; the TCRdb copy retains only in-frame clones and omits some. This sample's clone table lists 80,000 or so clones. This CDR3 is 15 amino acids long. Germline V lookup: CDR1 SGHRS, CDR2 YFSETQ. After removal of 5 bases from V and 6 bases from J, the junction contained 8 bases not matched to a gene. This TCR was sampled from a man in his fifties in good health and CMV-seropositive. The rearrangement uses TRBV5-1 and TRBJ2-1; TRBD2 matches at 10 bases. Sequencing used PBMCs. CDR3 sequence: CASRVTSGVSNEQFF. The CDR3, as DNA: TGCGCCAGCAGGGTTACTAGCGGGGTGAGCAATGAGCAGTTCTTC.